This is a list of T cell receptor beta chains from one sample in a study of blood T cell repertoires in COVID-19. Clones were read by immunoSEQ multiplex PCR, and TCRdb kept only the in-frame ones, dropping some. The profile shows fewer than 250,000 clones, approximately 91% of them singletons. Sample: peripheral blood. These receptors came from a man aged 35 to 55 with acute or convalescent COVID-19. CDR3s include the opening cysteine and the closing phenylalanine or tryptophan. The D gene is left open where the match is weak. Size tells how often a clone was seen (once, few, many) or the class of an expanded clone, and some rows leave it out.

j_gene | d_gene | abundance | v_gene | CDR3aa | CDR3nt
TRBJ2-1 | NA | NA | TRBV7-6 | CASSQLGGSDYNEQFF | TGTGCCAGCAGCCAACTAGGTGGGTCCGACTACAATGAGCAGTTCTTC
TRBJ1-1 | NA | NA | TRBV14 | CASSQFMNTEAFF | TGTGCCAGCAGCCAATTTATGAACACTGAAGCTTTCTTT
TRBJ1-2 | TRBD1 | NA | TRBV5-1 | CASSFGQGGYGYTF | TGCGCCAGCAGCTTTGGACAGGGAGGCTATGGCTACACCTTC
TRBJ2-5 | NA | NA | TRBV7-2 | CASRPLGSSETQYF | TGTGCCAGCAGACCCCTAGGGAGTTCAGAGACCCAGTACTTC
TRBJ2-3 | NA | NA | TRBV7-3 | CASSSRGSFTDTQYF | TGTGCCAGCAGCTCCCGTGGCTCATTCACAGATACGCAGTATTTT
TRBJ2-7 | TRBD1 | once | TRBV28 | CASSADRVGEQYF | TGTGCCAGCAGCGCGGACAGGGTAGGAGAGCAGTACTTC
TRBJ1-1 | NA | NA | TRBV27 | CASSTLQGTGNTEAFF | TGTGCCAGCAGCACTCTACAGGGAACGGGGAACACTGAAGCTTTCTTT
TRBJ2-2 | NA | NA | TRBV5-3 | CARSLIPHELFF | TGTGCCAGAAGCTTAATCCCACACGAGCTGTTTTTT
TRBJ2-2 | TRBD1 | NA | TRBV7-9 | CASSLRGQGAFTGELFF | TGTGCCAGCAGCTTAAGGGGACAGGGGGCTTTCACCGGGGAGCTGTTTTTT
TRBJ2-7 | TRBD2 | once | TRBV6-6 | CASSSNEAGGSYEQYF | TGTGCCAGCAGTTCCAACGAAGCGGGGGGTTCCTACGAGCAGTACTTC
TRBJ2-3 | TRBD1 | NA | TRBV11-3 | CASSPWTGNTDTQYF | TGTGCCAGCAGCCCATGGACAGGCAACACAGATACGCAGTATTTT
TRBJ2-7 | TRBD1 | NA | TRBV6-5 | CASSSRQGKSDEQYF | TGTGCCAGCAGTTCGAGACAGGGGAAGTCCGACGAGCAGTACTTC
TRBJ2-7 | NA | NA | TRBV19 | CASSTWGDPRSYEQYF | TGTGCCAGTAGTACTTGGGGGGACCCCCGGTCCTACGAGCAGTACTTC
TRBJ1-4 | TRBD1 | NA | TRBV27 | CASSGQGVEKLFF | TGTGCCAGTTCCGGACAGGGTGTCGAAAAACTGTTTTTT
TRBJ1-5 | TRBD1 | NA | TRBV18 | CASSGTGGDQPQHF | TGTGCCAGCTCGGGGACAGGAGGGGATCAGCCCCAGCATTTT
TRBJ1-3 | NA | NA | TRBV18 | CASSPRRREGNTIYF | TGTGCCAGCTCACCAAGGAGACGAGAAGGAAACACCATATATTTT
TRBJ2-4 | TRBD2 | NA | TRBV28 | CASSLLLAGAKNIQYF | TGTGCCAGCAGTTTATTACTAGCGGGAGCCAAAAACATTCAGTACTTC
TRBJ2-5 | NA | NA | TRBV7-8 | CASSLAELNFQETQYF | TGTGCCAGCAGCTTAGCAGAACTTAATTTTCAAGAGACCCAGTACTTC
TRBJ2-7 | NA | NA | TRBV30 | CAGEEGAGYEQYF | TGTGCCGGGGAGGAGGGGGCCGGGTACGAGCAGTACTTC
TRBJ2-3 | TRBD1 | few | TRBV24-1 | CATRDSSTDTQYF | TGTGCCACCCGGGACAGTAGCACAGATACGCAGTATTTT
TRBJ1-2 | NA | NA | TRBV29-1 | CSGRLGGRRDYGYTF | TGCAGCGGCCGATTAGGAGGGAGACGCGACTATGGCTACACCTTC
TRBJ2-1 | TRBD1 | NA | TRBV7-9 | CASSFRDRGLNEQFF | TGTGCCAGCAGTTTCCGGGACAGGGGGCTAAATGAGCAGTTCTTC
TRBJ1-6 | NA | NA | TRBV2 | CASSVLRGDNSPLHF | TGTGCCAGCAGTGTTTTAAGGGGTGATAATTCACCCCTCCACTTT
TRBJ1-1 | NA | NA | TRBV4-1 | CASSQGWGENTEAFF | TGCGCCAGCAGCCAAGGGTGGGGGGAGAACACTGAAGCTTTCTTT
TRBJ1-2 | TRBD1 | NA | TRBV9 | CASTPTVTGEVRGYTF | TGTGCCAGCACCCCGACCGTGACAGGGGAGGTGAGGGGCTACACCTTC
TRBJ1-2 | NA | NA | TRBV4-1 | CASSQVRMGGQQPIYGYTF | TGCGCCAGCAGCCAAGTTCGGATGGGCGGACAACAACCCATTTATGGCTACACCTTC
TRBJ2-7 | TRBD2 | NA | TRBV27 | CATGLAVSYEQYF | TGTGCCACGGGACTAGCGGTCTCCTACGAGCAGTACTTC
TRBJ1-6 | NA | NA | TRBV27 | CASSPNLSSYNSPLHF | TGTGCCAGCAGTCCGAACCTTAGCTCCTATAATTCACCCCTCCACTTT
TRBJ1-1 | NA | once | TRBV7-9 | CASSFWRRGNTEAFF | TGTGCCAGCAGCTTTTGGAGGCGGGGGAACACTGAAGCTTTCTTT
TRBJ1-5 | TRBD1 | once | TRBV19 | CASSIGQGALFSQPQHF | TGTGCCAGTAGTATAGGACAGGGGGCGCTTTTTAGTCAGCCCCAGCATTTT
TRBJ2-5 | TRBD2 | NA | TRBV24-1 | CATSDLGSSGRVKETQYF | TGTGCCACCAGTGATTTGGGTAGTAGCGGGAGGGTCAAAGAGACCCAGTACTTC
TRBJ2-2 | NA | once | TRBV5-1 | CASSFPSGTGELFF | TGCGCCAGCAGCTTCCCCTCCGGCACCGGGGAGCTGTTTTTT
TRBJ1-2 | NA | once | TRBV2 | CASSVGNFYYGYTF | TGTGCCAGCAGCGTGGGCAATTTCTACTATGGCTACACCTTC
TRBJ2-1 | NA | few | TRBV9 | CASSASGVAYNEQFF | TGTGCCAGCAGCGCCTCGGGAGTCGCCTACAATGAGCAGTTCTTC
TRBJ2-2 | TRBD1 | NA | TRBV3-1/TRBV3-2 | CASRPGQGYTGELFF | TGTGCCAGCAGACCGGGACAGGGGTACACCGGGGAGCTGTTTTTT
TRBJ2-5 | TRBD2 | NA | TRBV11-3 | CASSQRGGGETQYF | TGTGCCAGCAGCCAGCGGGGGGGAGGAGAGACCCAGTACTTC
TRBJ2-2 | TRBD1 | few | TRBV2 | CASSLDRARTGELFF | TGTGCCAGCAGTCTTGACAGGGCTCGCACCGGGGAGCTGTTTTTT
TRBJ1-5 | TRBD1 | NA | TRBV6-2/TRBV6-3 | CASSSIQGFDNQPQHF | TGTGCCAGCAGTTCCATACAGGGGTTCGACAATCAGCCCCAGCATTTT